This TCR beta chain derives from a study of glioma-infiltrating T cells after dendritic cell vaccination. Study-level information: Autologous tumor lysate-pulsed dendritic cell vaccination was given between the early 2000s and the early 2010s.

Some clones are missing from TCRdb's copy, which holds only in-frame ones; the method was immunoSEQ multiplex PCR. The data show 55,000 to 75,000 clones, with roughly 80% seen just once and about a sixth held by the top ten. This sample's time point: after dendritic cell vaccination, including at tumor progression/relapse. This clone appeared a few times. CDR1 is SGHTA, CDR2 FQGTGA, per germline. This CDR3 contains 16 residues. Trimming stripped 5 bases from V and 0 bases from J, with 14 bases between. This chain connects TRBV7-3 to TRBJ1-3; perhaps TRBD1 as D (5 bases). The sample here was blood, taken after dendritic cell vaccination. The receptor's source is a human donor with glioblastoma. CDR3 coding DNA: TGTGCCAGCAGCCGCGGGACCGTGAACTCTGGAAACACCATATATTTT. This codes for CASSRGTVNSGNTIYF.